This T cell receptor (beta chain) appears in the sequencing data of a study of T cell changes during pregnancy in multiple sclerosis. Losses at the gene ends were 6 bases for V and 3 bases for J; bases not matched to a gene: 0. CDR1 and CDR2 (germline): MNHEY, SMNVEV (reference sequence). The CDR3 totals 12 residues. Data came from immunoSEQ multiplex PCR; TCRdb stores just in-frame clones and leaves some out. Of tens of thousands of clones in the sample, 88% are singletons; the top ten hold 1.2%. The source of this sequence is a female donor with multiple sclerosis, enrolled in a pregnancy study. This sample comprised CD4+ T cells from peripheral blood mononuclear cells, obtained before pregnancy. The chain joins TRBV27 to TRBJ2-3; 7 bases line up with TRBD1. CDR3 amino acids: CASRTGTDTQYF. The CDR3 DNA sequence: TGTGCCAGCAGGACAGGGACAGATACGCAGTATTTT.